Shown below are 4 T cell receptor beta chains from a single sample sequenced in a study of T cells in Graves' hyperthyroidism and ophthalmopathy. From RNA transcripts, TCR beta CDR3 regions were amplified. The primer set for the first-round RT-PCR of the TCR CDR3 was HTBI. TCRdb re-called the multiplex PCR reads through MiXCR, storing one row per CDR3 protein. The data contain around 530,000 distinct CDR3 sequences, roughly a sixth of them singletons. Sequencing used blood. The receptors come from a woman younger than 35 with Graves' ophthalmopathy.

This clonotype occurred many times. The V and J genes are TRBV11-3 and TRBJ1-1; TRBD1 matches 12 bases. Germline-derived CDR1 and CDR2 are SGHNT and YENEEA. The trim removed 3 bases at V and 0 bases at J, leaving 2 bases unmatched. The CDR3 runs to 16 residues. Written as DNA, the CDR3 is TGTGCCAGCAGCTTGGGACAGGGGGCACTGAACACTGAAGCTTTCTTT. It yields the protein CASSLGQGALNTEAFF.

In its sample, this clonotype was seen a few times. CDR3 DNA: TGCGCCAGCAGCCAAGTTAGGGCCTTCAATCAGCCCCAGCATTTT. Its protein product is CASSQVRAFNQPQHF. This chain joins TRBV4-3 and TRBJ1-5; D is uncertain. V gave up 1 base and J gave up 3 bases, with 10 bases separating them. This CDR3 is 15 amino acids long. The germline CDR1 and CDR2 sequences are LGHNA and YSLEER.

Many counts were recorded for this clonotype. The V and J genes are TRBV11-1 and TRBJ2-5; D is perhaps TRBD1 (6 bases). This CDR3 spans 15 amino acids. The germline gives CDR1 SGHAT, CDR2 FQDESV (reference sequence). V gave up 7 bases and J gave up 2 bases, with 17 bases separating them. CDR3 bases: TGTGCCAGCACCTCTATCGAGGGGGTACAAGAGACCCAGTACTTC. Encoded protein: CASTSIEGVQETQYF.

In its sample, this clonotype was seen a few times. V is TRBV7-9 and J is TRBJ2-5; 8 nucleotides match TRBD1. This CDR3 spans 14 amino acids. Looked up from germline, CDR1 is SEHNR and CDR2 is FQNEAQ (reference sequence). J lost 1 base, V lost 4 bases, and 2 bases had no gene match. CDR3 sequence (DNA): TGTGCCAGCAGCTCGGACAGGGCCCAAGAGACCCAGTACTTC. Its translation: CASSSDRAQETQYF.